A single sample is the source of the 13 T cell receptor beta chains below, sequenced in a study of STAT5B mutations in CD4+ large granular lymphocyte leukemia (dated by TCRdb to the early 2020s). The library was made by the immunoSEQ multiplex PCR assay. This is the immuneACCESS table as TCRdb keeps it, with only in-frame sequences that have V and J called. A part of the clones is gone; compared with another copy, unresolved V genes explain less than half, and the rest is unexplained. Within this sample are nearly 35,000 clones, with around three quarters of them counted one time only. Approximately 2.4% of the sample comes from the top ten. The sequenced sample consisted of CD4+ T cells from blood buffy coats. These receptors originate from a human donor in good health.

The chain recombines TRBV18 with TRBJ1-5; unclear D gene. CDR3 length equals 18 residues. The germline V gene encodes CDR1 KGHSH and CDR2 LQKENI. Deletions cut 4 bases from V and 0 bases from J, with 19 bases between. CDR3 in amino acids: CASSQMPVFLPSNQPQHF. The CDR3 nucleotides read TGTGCCAGCTCACAGATGCCCGTTTTCCTCCCTAGCAATCAGCCCCAGCATTTT.

The V call is TRBV11-1, the J call TRBJ2-1; TRBD1 agrees at 7 bases. Trimming cost V 5 bases and J 10 bases; bases outside gene matches: 5. Germline V gene data show CDR1 as SGHAT and CDR2 as FQDESV (reference sequence). The CDR3 sequence is 12 residues long. The CDR3 here is CASSPTGWEQFF. The DNA of the CDR3 is TGTGCCAGCAGCCCGACAGGGTGGGAGCAGTTCTTC.

CDR3 in amino acids: CAWGPGGPNEKLFF. The CDR3, as DNA: TGTGCCTGGGGGCCGGGGGGGCCTAATGAAAAACTGTTTTTT. The chain carries TRBV30 and TRBJ1-4, with D possibly TRBD1 on 6 matching bases. V lost 5 bases to trimming and J lost 3 bases, with 13 bases between them. CDR1 and CDR2 from the germline V gene are GTSNPN and SVGIG (reference sequence). The CDR3 runs 14 residues.

The table lists this clone with a few counts. V gene TRBV30 combines with J gene TRBJ2-2; D gene uncertain. Trimming left V 1 base short and J 7 bases short, with 7 bases between. Looked up from germline, CDR1 is GTSNPN and CDR2 is SVGIG (reference sequence). CDR3 length equals 12 residues. The CDR3 loop is CAWSGAVGELFF. CDR3 nucleotide sequence: TGTGCCTGGAGTGGAGCAGTCGGGGAGCTGTTTTTT. Combining the CDR3 with reference TRBV30 and TRBJ2-2 gives the whole variable domain SQTIHQWPATLVQPVGSPLSLECTVEGTSNPNLYWYRQAAGRGLQLLFYSVGIGQISSEVPQNLSASRPQDRQFILSSKKLLLSDSGFYLCAWSGAVGELFFGEGSRLTVL.

The V gene is TRBV5-4, the J gene TRBJ1-4; D not certain. Germline values: CDR1 SGHNT, CDR2 YYREEE (reference sequence). The CDR3 is 14 residues long. V was trimmed by 4 bases and J by 11 bases, leaving 18 bases between them. The CDR3 region is CASSQRQDPRKLFF. The CDR3 DNA reads TGTGCCAGCAGCCAAAGACAAGATCCGCGGAAACTGTTTTTT.

The rearrangement links TRBV29-1 to TRBJ2-7, with no clear D. Looked up from germline, CDR1 is SQVTM and CDR2 is ANQGSEA. The CDR3 sequence is 12 residues long. V was trimmed by 2 bases and J by 1 base, leaving 6 bases between them. The CDR3 DNA sequence: TGCAGCGTTGAATTACCATCCTACGAGCAGTACTTC. Residues: CSVELPSYEQYF.

This chain connects TRBV7-2 to TRBJ1-2, with TRBD1 matching over 7 bases. The trim removed 4 bases at V and 6 bases at J, leaving 5 bases unmatched. The germline gives CDR1 SGHTA, CDR2 FQGNSA. The CDR3 runs 13 residues. The CDR3 here is CASSSGQPNGYTF. For the CDR3, the DNA is TGTGCCAGCAGCTCGGGACAGCCAAATGGCTACACCTTC. The complete variable domain, with remaining parts taken from reference TRBV7-2 and TRBJ1-2, reads GAGVSQSPSNKVTEKGKDVELRCDPISGHTALYWYRQSLGQGLEFLIYFQGNSAPDKSGLPSDRFSAERTGGSVSTLTIQRTQQEDSAVYLCASSSGQPNGYTFGSGTRLTVV.

The chain employs TRBV19 and TRBJ2-2; 12 bases fit TRBD1. The junction had 8 bases not matched to a gene; V was cut back by 9 bases and J by 9 bases. The length of the CDR3 is 14 residues. The V gene's germline CDR1 is LNHDA and CDR2 SQIVND (reference sequence). CDR3 bases: TGTGCCAGCGTGGGACAGGGGGCCAGGAGGGAGCTGTTTTTT. The encoded protein is CASVGQGARRELFF.

The chain joins TRBV20-1 to TRBJ1-4, with D uncertain. The CDR3 extends over 11 amino acids. Germline CDR1 reads DFQATT; CDR2 reads SNEGSKA (reference sequence). The V and J ends lost 4 bases and 6 bases respectively, with 6 bases between them. CDR3 bases: TGCAGTGCTAAAATCTATGAAAAACTGTTTTTT. This translates into CSAKIYEKLFF.

The rearrangement joins TRBV30 to TRBJ1-2; D ambiguous. This CDR3 is built from 14 residues. Germline V gene data show CDR1 as GTSNPN and CDR2 as SVGIG (reference sequence). Trimming removed 2 bases from V and 8 bases from J, with 18 bases in between. Written as DNA, the CDR3 is TGTGCCTGGAGTCCTATCTCATCGTTCAGGGGCTACACCTTC. It yields the protein CAWSPISSFRGYTF.

The gene calls are TRBV14 and TRBJ1-2; D gene ambiguous. Germline CDR1 reads SGHDN; CDR2 reads FVKESK. V was cut by 0 bases and J by 5 bases, with 13 bases left in between. This CDR3 is built from 15 residues. The CDR3 sequence: CASSQDGAVGYGYTF. CDR3 bases: TGTGCCAGCAGCCAAGATGGAGCGGTCGGGTATGGCTACACCTTC.

The chain combines TRBV6-5 with TRBJ1-1; no firm D call. Germline lookup yields CDR1 MNHEY and CDR2 SVGAGI. This CDR3 contains 14 residues. The germline V and J ends were trimmed by 6 bases and 0 bases, with 11 bases remaining between them. The CDR3 is CASSTGRMNTEAFF. CDR3 bases: TGTGCCAGCAGCACCGGACGGATGAACACTGAAGCTTTCTTT.

This chain links TRBV11-3 with TRBJ2-3; 8 bases are shared with TRBD2. Per germline, CDR1 SGHNT and CDR2 YENEEA. This CDR3 region has 14 residues. J gave up 1 base and V 5 bases, and 2 bases lay outside the gene matches. In DNA, the CDR3 is TGTGCCAGCAGCCCGGGGGGGGGCACAGATACGCAGTATTTT. Amino acid sequence: CASSPGGGTDTQYF.